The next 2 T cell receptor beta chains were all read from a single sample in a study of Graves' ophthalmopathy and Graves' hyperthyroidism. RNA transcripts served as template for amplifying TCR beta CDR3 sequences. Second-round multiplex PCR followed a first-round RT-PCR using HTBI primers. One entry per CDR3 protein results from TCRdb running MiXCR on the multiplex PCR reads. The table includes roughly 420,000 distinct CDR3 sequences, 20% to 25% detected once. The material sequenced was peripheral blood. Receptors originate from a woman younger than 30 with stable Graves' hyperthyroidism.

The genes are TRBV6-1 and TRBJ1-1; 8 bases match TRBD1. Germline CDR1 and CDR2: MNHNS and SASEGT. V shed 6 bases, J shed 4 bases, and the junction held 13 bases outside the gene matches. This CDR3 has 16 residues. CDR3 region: CASSPSTGARVTEAFF. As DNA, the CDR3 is TGTGCCAGCAGCCCCTCGACAGGGGCGCGGGTCACTGAAGCTTTCTTT.

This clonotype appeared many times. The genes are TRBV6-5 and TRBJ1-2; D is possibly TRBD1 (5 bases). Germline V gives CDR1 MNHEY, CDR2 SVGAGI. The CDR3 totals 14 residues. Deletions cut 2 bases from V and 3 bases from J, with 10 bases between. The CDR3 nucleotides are TGTGCCAGCAGTTACGGGGGAAGCGACTATGGCTACACCTTC. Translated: CASSYGGSDYGYTF.